The 2 T cell receptor beta chains given below trace back to one sample, sequenced in a study of radiotherapy plus CTLA-4 blockade in lung cancer. Produced via immunoSEQ multiplex PCR; TCRdb's table is partial and in-frame only. The data contain about 46,000 clones, approximately 80% of them singletons. The material sequenced was peripheral blood, taken from a patient treated with radiotherapy plus ipilimumab. These receptors were collected from a human donor with non-small cell lung cancer whose response to radiotherapy plus ipilimumab could not be evaluated.

J is TRBJ2-1 and V is TRBV9; D is perhaps TRBD2 (6 bases). The V and J ends lost 0 bases and 3 bases respectively, with 13 bases between them. Germline V gene data show CDR1 as SGDLS and CDR2 as YYNGEE. The CDR3 is 16 residues long. As DNA, the CDR3 is TGTGCCAGCAGCGTAGAGGTATCGGGAGTCTACAATGAGCAGTTCTTC. This gives the protein CASSVEVSGVYNEQFF.

The rearrangement joins TRBV7-2 to TRBJ1-6; TRBD1 might be the D (6 bases). V lost 5 bases, J lost 5 bases, and 13 bases lay in between. The CDR3 length is 15 residues. Looked up from germline, CDR1 is SGHTA and CDR2 is FQGNSA. Written as DNA, the CDR3 is TGTGCCAGCAGCCCGCAACAGGGAAATAATTCACCCCTCCACTTT. Translating it yields CASSPQQGNNSPLHF. Based on the CDR3 plus reference TRBV7-2 and TRBJ1-6, the full variable domain is GAGVSQSPSNKVTEKGKDVELRCDPISGHTALYWYRQSLGQGLEFLIYFQGNSAPDKSGLPSDRFSAERTGGSVSTLTIQRTQQEDSAVYLCASSPQQGNNSPLHFGNGTRLTVT.